Following are 11 T cell receptor beta chains from one sample sequenced in a study of cytomegalovirus exposure and HLA in healthy donors. The PCR used 60 Vbeta and 13 Jbeta primers. The table came from immunoSEQ multiplex PCR; TCRdb's copy has only in-frame clones and leaves some out. This table holds 85,000 to 90,000 clones, 70% to 85% found once. Sequencing was done on a sample of PBMCs. These receptor sequences come from a man aged 25 to 45 in good health and CMV-seronegative.

The CDR3 protein is CASSKGSHRRSSYEQYF. The CDR3 DNA follows: TGTGCCAGCAGCAAAGGAAGCCACAGGAGAAGCTCCTACGAGCAGTACTTC. The chain couples TRBV21-1 to TRBJ2-7; TRBD1, as called in the table, went unchecked against the DNA. TRBV21-1 is a pseudogene locus. This CDR3 spans 17 amino acids.

The chain couples TRBV2 to TRBJ1-1; a weak D match, TRBD1 (5 bases). V lost 3 bases and J 0 bases, leaving 8 bases between the germline ends. CDR3 length: 14 amino acids. Germline V CDR1 and CDR2: SNHLY, FYNNEI. The CDR3 DNA follows: TGTGCCAGCAGTGACCAGGGTTTGAACACTGAAGCTTTCTTT. Its translation: CASSDQGLNTEAFF.

The chain has TRBV7-9 and TRBJ2-7; no reliable D call. The germline V gene has CDR1 SEHNR and CDR2 FQNEAQ (reference sequence). The V gene lost 4 bases and the J gene lost 2 bases, with 18 bases spanning the gap. The CDR3 has 16 residues. The CDR3 region is CASSSNQVSGPYEQYF. The CDR3 nucleotides are TGTGCCAGCAGCTCTAACCAAGTGAGTGGGCCCTACGAGCAGTACTTC. The whole variable domain, remainder taken from reference TRBV7-9 and TRBJ2-7, is DTGVSQNPRHKITKRGQNVTFRCDPISEHNRLYWYRQTLGQGPEFLTYFQNEAQLEKSRLLSDRFSAERPKGSFSTLEIQRTEQGDSAMYLCASSSNQVSGPYEQYFGPGTRLTVT.

The V gene is TRBV5-4, the J gene TRBJ1-1; D unresolved. CDR3 length: 15 residues. Between the trimmed V and J ends, which lost 0 bases and 6 bases, there was a span of 15 bases. Looked up from germline, CDR1 is SGHNT and CDR2 is YYREEE (reference sequence). The CDR3 loop reads CASSLDLRPQAEAFF. The CDR3 DNA follows: TGTGCCAGCAGCTTGGATTTGAGACCTCAGGCTGAAGCTTTCTTT. Drawing the rest from reference TRBV5-4 and TRBJ1-1, the complete variable domain is ETGVTQSPTHLIKTRGQQVTLRCSSQSGHNTVSWYQQALGQGPQFIFQYYREEENGRGNFPPRFSGLQFPNYSSELNVNALELDDSALYLCASSLDLRPQAEAFFGQGTRLTVV.

The gene calls are TRBV11-3 and TRBJ1-2; 7 bases line up with TRBD1. CDR1 SGHNT and CDR2 YENEEA come from the germline V gene. The trim removed 6 bases at V and 0 bases at J, leaving 7 bases unmatched. CDR3 size: 15 residues. The CDR3 nucleotides are TGTGCCAGCAGTCCAGGACAGGCTGCTAACTATGGCTACACCTTC. Translating it yields CASSPGQAANYGYTF.

The rearrangement joins TRBV5-1 to TRBJ2-2; 8 bases line up with TRBD2. After removal of 4 bases from V and 5 bases from J, the junction contained 10 bases not matched to a gene. In germline, CDR1 is SGHRS, CDR2 YFSETQ. The CDR3 runs 16 residues. CDR3 sequence (DNA): TGCGCCAGCAGCCCCCTAGGGGCGGGAGGAACCGGGGAGCTGTTTTTT. Protein sequence: CASSPLGAGGTGELFF. Using reference TRBV5-1 and TRBJ2-2 for the parts outside the CDR3, the full variable domain is KAGVTQTPRYLIKTRGQQVTLSCSPISGHRSVSWYQQTPGQGLQFLFEYFSETQRNKGNFPGRFSGRQFSNSRSEMNVSTLELGDSALYLCASSPLGAGGTGELFFGEGSRLTVL.

V usage is TRBV12-1 and J usage is TRBJ2-1; the tabulated D call, TRBD2, remains unverified against the DNA. TRBV12-1 is flagged as a pseudogene. The CDR3 loop spans 14 amino acids. CDR3 loop: CASSPAGSYNEQFF. The DNA for the CDR3 is TGTGCCAGCAGCCCCGCGGGGAGCTACAATGAGCAGTTCTTC.

The chain has TRBV4-2 and TRBJ1-4, with D possibly being TRBD1 (5 bases). The CDR3 is 15 amino acids. In germline, CDR1 is LGHNA, CDR2 YNFKEQ. Trimming removed 1 base at V and 4 bases at J, with 10 bases between. The CDR3 sequence is CASSQVPGVNEKLFF. CDR3 nucleotides: TGTGCCAGCAGCCAAGTCCCGGGGGTTAATGAAAAACTGTTTTTT.

The V and J genes are TRBV12-5 and TRBJ1-2; 7 nucleotides line up with TRBD1. Per germline, CDR1 LGHNT and CDR2 FRNRAP. The CDR3 length is 13 residues. V was clipped by 6 bases and J by 3 bases; unmatched bases: 4. The CDR3 here is CASGQTGYYGYTF. For the CDR3, the DNA is TGTGCTAGTGGACAGACAGGGTACTATGGCTACACCTTC.

This clone occurred a few times. The chain combines TRBV28 with TRBJ1-5, with TRBD1 matching over 8 bases. V gave up 2 bases and J gave up 3 bases; unmatched junction bases: 6. This CDR3 is built from 16 residues. Germline values: CDR1 MDHEN, CDR2 SYDVKM. CDR3 region: CASSLGQGLNNQPQHF. CDR3 coding DNA: TGTGCCAGCAGTTTAGGACAGGGCCTAAACAATCAGCCCCAGCATTTT.

Notes on this clone: Mismatch with germline at one junction end may stem from a read error. The rearrangement joins TRBV29-1 to TRBJ2-1; 14 bases map to TRBD2. Germline V CDR1 and CDR2: SQVTM, ANQGSEA. The CDR3 loop spans 15 amino acids. The CDR3 sequence: CSAEQGTSGGNEQFF. The CDR3 bases are TGCAGCGCTGAACAGGGGACTAGCGGGGGAAATGAGCAGTTCTTC.